This is a list of T cell receptor beta chains from one sample in a study of spatial heterogeneity in lung cancer. TCRdb redid the calling of the 5' RACE reads with MiXCR, one entry per CDR3 protein. The sample includes about 24,000 distinct CDR3 sequences, roughly 9% of them seen just once. The sequences come from lung tumor tissue, collected at surgery. All receptors come from a male donor with early-stage non-small cell lung cancer. The CDR3 runs from the conserved cysteine through the conserved F or W. Fields, in order: V gene, CDR3 protein.

>TRBV9
CASSAKDQGVAITEAFF
>TRBV7-7
CASSLVAGATGELFF
>TRBV2
CASSDVGETEAFF
>TRBV11-3
CASSLWGLAGTQETQYF
>TRBV10-3
CAISGWTASYNEQFF
>TRBV5-1
CASSLGGEGTDTQYF
>TRBV6-2/TRBV6-3
CASTPRGRGNTGELFF
>TRBV20-1
CSARAGTEQYF
>TRBV20-1
CSASMDLNYGYTF
>TRBV20-1
CSAYSSGGAGETQYF
>TRBV6-1
CASSEAGAYSYEQYF
>TRBV10-3
CAISPRQGDLTDTQYF
>TRBV5-1
CASRPGSSYNEQFF
>TRBV7-6
CASSVQVNQPQHF
>TRBV6-1
CASSEGQGRELFF
>TRBV18
CASSPPTGTYEQYF
>TRBV7-2
CASSFSGTEGFGQYF
>TRBV24-1
CATAGTPQETQYF
>TRBV29-1
CSVVGSGGALPYEQYF
>TRBV28
CASRGRVRNQPQHF
>TRBV15
CATSRDLGEEAFF
>TRBV7-2
CASSFGQGRGKTQYF
>TRBV25-1
CASLAAADTQYF
>TRBV3-1
CASSLHPGQGRGPEAFF
>TRBV5-8
CASSLFSGSGTDTQYF
>TRBV28
CASSVSGANVLTF
>TRBV12-3/TRBV12-4
CASSFGVGYGYTF
>TRBV7-2
CASSETQETQYF
>TRBV5-1
CASSPLAGSQETQYF
>TRBV28
CASSLELAAAKNIQYF
>TRBV20-1
CSAAGSGTVSYEQYF
>TRBV7-2
CASRPSGRSTDTQYF
>TRBV6-1
CASSAFRYGYTF
>TRBV5-5
CASSLERPQTTNEKLFF
>TRBV7-3
CASSLLGRAQETQYF
>TRBV27
CASRAGGTKNIQYF
>TRBV28
CASSRLWEQFF
>TRBV29-1
CSVAPRGTGELFF
>TRBV7-2
CASSFGLVIGQETQYF
>TRBV2
CASGGLTSSYNEQFF
>TRBV9
CASSGGRSNEQFF
>TRBV28
CASSSRQGVGNTEAFF
>TRBV24-1
CATSDFPGGSSTDTQYF
>TRBV28
CASSSGAGGRSQYF
>TRBV7-3
CASSPGPDTQYF
>TRBV11-2
CASSFSRGHGNTIYF
>TRBV28
CASRVGQGAREQYF